The clone carrying this T cell receptor (beta chain) was picked up a small number of times. This CDR3 is 15 amino acids long. The V segment lost 0 bases and the J segment 6 bases; nucleotides outside the gene matches: 7. Per the germline V gene, CDR1 is KGHSH and CDR2 is LQKENI. These data are taken from a study of T cells in Graves' hyperthyroidism and ophthalmopathy. Hyperthyroidism in the patients, aged 18 to 65, was newly diagnosed and under 2 months in duration. RNA transcripts provided the source from which TCR beta CDR3 regions were amplified. First-round RT-PCR of the TCR CDR3 relied on the HTBI primer set. Using its own MiXCR run on the multiplex PCR reads, TCRdb lists one record per CDR3 protein. There are hundreds of thousands of distinct CDR3 sequences in the sample; around 15% occur only once, and about a tenth lies in the top ten.

What was sequenced was blood. This chain connects TRBV18 to TRBJ2-7, with 8 nucleotides matching TRBD1. This clonotype was obtained from a young woman with Graves' hyperthyroidism. CDR3 nucleotides: TGTGCCAGCTCACCACCGTCGGACAGGGCGGGCGAGCAGTACTTC. This sequence encodes CASSPPSDRAGEQYF.